This T cell receptor beta chain was found in a study of T-cell memory formation after mild COVID-19. Findings and caveats of the study: Some SARS-CoV-2-responding clones were already detected in memory before infection.

As regards this clonotype: Antigen specificity is unknown.

Trimming cost V 0 bases and J 1 base; bases outside gene matches: 2. Germline V lookup: CDR1 SGDLS, CDR2 YYNGEE. This CDR3 spans 15 amino acids. UMIs and sample barcodes were carried by the TCR alpha and TCR beta cDNA libraries that 5'RACE produced using constant-segment primers. MiXCR, run by TCRdb on the 5' RACE reads, gives a single entry per CDR3 protein. The table shows roughly 350,000 distinct CDR3 sequences, with roughly 13% occurring only once. The rearrangement uses TRBV9 and TRBJ1-1, with 8 bases identical to TRBD1. This receptor was obtained from a man younger than 35 who had mild COVID-19 (a few samples of this study predate the infection). Cell type and time point are not known. The sample taken for sequencing was PBMCs or a T cell subset sorted from them (not recorded which). The CDR3 DNA follows: TGTGCCAGCAGCGTAGGAGGGACAGGGAACACTGAAGCTTTCTTT. Translation: CASSVGGTGNTEAFF.